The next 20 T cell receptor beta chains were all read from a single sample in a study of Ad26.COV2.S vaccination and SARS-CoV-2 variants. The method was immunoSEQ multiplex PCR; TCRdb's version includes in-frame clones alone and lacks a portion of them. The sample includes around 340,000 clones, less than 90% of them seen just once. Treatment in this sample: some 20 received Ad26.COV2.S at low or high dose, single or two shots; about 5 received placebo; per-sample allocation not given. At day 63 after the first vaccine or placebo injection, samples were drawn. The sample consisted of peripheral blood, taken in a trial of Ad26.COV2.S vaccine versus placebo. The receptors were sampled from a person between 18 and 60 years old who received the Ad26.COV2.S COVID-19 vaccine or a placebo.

The CDR3 DNA follows: TGTGCCAGCAGTCCTTCGGGACAGGCAATATATGGCTACACCTTC. Amino acid sequence: CASSPSGQAIYGYTF. This chain connects TRBV27 to TRBJ1-2; TRBD1 matches 8 bases. V gave up 5 bases and J gave up 5 bases; unmatched junction bases: 10. The germline CDR1 and CDR2 sequences are MNHEY and SMNVEV (reference sequence). CDR3 length: 15 residues.

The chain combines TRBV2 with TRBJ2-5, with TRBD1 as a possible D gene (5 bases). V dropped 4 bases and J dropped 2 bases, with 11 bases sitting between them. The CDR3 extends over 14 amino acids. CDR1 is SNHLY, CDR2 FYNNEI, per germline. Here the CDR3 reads CASSVQRTQETQYF. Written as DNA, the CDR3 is TGTGCCAGCAGTGTGCAACGGACACAAGAGACCCAGTACTTC.

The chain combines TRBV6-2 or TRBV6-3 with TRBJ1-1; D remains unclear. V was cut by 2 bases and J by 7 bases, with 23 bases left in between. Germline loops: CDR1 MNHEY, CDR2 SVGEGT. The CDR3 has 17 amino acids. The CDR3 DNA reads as TGTGCCAGCAGTTACCGAGGCACGTCGTACCTGCCAATTGAAGCTTTCTTT. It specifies CASSYRGTSYLPIEAFF.

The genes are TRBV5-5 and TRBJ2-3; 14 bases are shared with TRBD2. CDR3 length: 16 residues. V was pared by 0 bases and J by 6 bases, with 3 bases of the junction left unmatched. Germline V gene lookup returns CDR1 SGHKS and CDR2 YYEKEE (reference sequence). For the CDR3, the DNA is TGTGCCAGCAGCTTGGGGACTAGCGGGGGGATGGATACGCAGTATTTT. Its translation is CASSLGTSGGMDTQYF.

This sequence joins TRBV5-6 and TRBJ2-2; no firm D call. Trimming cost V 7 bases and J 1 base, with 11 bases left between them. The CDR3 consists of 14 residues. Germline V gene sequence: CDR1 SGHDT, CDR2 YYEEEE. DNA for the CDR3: TGTGCCAGCCTGCCTACTGAGAACACCGGGGAGCTGTTTTTT. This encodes CASLPTENTGELFF.

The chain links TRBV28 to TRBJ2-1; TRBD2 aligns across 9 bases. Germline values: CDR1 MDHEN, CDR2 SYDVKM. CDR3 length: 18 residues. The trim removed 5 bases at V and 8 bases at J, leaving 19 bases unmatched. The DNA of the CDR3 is TGTGCCAGCAGTAAAATAAGACTAGCGGTTCTAAGTACCGATGAGCAGTTCTTC. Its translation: CASSKIRLAVLSTDEQFF.

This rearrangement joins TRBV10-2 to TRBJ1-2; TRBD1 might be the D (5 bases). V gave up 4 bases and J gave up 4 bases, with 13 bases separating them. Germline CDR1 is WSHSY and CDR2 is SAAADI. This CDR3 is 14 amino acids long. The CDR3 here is CASSGPQGGYGYTF. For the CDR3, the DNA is TGCGCCAGCAGTGGTCCCCAGGGAGGCTATGGCTACACCTTC.

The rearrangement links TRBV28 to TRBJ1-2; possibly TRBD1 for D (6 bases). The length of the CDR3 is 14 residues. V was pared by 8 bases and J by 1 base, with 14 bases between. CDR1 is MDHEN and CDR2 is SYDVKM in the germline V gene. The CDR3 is CASLGQPYNYGYTF. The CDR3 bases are TGTGCCAGCCTAGGACAGCCATATAACTATGGCTACACCTTC.

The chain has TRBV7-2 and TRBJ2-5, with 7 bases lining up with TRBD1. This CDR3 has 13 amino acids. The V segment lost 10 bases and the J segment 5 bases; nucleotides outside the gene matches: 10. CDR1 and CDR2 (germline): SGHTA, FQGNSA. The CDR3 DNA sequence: TGTGCCACCGGCAGGGGGTTTGCTGAGACCCAGTACTTC. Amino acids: CATGRGFAETQYF.

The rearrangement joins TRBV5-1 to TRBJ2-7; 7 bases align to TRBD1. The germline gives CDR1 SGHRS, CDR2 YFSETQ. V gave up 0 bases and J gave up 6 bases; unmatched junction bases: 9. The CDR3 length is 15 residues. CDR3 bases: TGCGCCAGCAGCTTGGGACAGACCTCAGGGGGCGAGCAGTACTTC. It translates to CASSLGQTSGGEQYF.

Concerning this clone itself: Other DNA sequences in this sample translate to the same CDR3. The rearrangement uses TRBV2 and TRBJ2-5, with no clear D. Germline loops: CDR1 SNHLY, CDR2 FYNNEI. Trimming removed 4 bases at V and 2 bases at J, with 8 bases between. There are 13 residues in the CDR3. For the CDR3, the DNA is TGTGCCAGCAGTGTTTCGGTTCAAGAGACCCAGTACTTC. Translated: CASSVSVQETQYF.

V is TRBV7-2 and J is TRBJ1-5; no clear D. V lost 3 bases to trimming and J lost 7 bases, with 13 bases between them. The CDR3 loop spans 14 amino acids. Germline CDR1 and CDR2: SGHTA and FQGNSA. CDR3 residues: CASSLGGPKQPQHF. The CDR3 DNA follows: TGTGCCAGCAGCTTGGGCGGGCCCAAACAGCCCCAGCATTTT.

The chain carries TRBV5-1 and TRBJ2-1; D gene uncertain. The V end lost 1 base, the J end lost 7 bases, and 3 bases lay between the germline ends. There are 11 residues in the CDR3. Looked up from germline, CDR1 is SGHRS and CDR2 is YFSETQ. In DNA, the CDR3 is TGCGCCAGCAGCTTGCGGAATGAGCAGTTCTTC. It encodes CASSLRNEQFF.

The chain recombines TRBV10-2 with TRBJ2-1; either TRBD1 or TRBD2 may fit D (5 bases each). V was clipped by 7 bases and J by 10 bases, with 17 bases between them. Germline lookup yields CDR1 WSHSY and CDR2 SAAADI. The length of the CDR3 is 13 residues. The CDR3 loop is CASTPGPRGEQFF. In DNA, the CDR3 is TGCGCCAGCACCCCGGGTCCTCGGGGCGAGCAGTTCTTC.

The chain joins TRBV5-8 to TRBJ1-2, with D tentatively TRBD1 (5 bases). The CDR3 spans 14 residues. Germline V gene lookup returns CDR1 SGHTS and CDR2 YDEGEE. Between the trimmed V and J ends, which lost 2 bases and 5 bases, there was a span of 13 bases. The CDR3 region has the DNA TGTGCCAGCAGCTTCTATACGACAGCGTATGGCTACACCTTC. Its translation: CASSFYTTAYGYTF.

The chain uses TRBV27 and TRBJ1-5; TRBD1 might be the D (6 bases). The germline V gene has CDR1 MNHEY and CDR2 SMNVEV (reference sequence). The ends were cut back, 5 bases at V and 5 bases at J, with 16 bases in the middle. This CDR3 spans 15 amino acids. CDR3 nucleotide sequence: TGTGCCAGCAGTCCATGGGACACCTCAGATCAGCCCCAGCATTTT. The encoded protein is CASSPWDTSDQPQHF.

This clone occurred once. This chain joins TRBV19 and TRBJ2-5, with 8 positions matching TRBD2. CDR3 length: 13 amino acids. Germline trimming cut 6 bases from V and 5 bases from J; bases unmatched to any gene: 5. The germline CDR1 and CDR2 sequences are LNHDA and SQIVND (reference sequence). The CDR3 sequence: CASRGLEMETQYF. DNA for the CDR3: TGTGCCAGTAGGGGACTAGAAATGGAGACCCAGTACTTC.

The CDR3 nucleotides are TGTGCCAGCAGCGTAGCTATGTTAGCGGGGGAAGATACGCAGTATTTT. Translating it yields CASSVAMLAGEDTQYF. This chain uses TRBV9 with TRBJ2-3; TRBD2 agrees at 9 bases. CDR3 length equals 16 residues. CDR1 and CDR2 from the germline V gene are SGDLS and YYNGEE. J gave up 5 bases and V 0 bases, and 7 bases lay outside the gene matches.

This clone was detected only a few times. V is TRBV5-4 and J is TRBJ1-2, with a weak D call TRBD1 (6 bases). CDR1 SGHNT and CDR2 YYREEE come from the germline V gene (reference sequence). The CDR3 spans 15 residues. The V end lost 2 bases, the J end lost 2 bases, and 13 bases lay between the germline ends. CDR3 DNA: TGTGCCAGCAGCTTCCGGACAGCATTGAACTATGGCTACACCTTC. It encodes CASSFRTALNYGYTF.

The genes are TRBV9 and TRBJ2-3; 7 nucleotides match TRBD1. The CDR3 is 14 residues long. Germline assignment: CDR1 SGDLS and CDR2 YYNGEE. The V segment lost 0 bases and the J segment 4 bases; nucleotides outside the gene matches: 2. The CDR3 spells CASSVGQGADTQYF. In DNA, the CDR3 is TGTGCCAGCAGCGTAGGCCAGGGGGCAGATACGCAGTATTTT.